The 18 T cell receptor beta chains in this list originate from one sample, sequenced in a study of Ad26.COV2.S vaccination and SARS-CoV-2 variants. The treatment is: about 20 received Ad26.COV2.S at low or high dose, single or two shots; several received placebo; per-sample allocation not given. Sampling took place 63 days after the first vaccine or placebo injection. Only in-frame clones appear in the TCRdb table, and some are missing; sequencing was by immunoSEQ multiplex PCR. The table includes roughly 240,000 clones, roughly 90% detected once. The material sequenced was peripheral blood, taken in a trial of Ad26.COV2.S vaccine versus placebo. These receptors all stem from a person between 18 and 60 years old who received the Ad26.COV2.S COVID-19 vaccine or a placebo.

The V call is TRBV7-9, the J call TRBJ1-5, with D perhaps matching TRBD1 (6 bases). CDR3 size: 13 residues. V lost 6 bases to trimming and J lost 6 bases, with 12 bases between them. Germline assignment: CDR1 SEHNR and CDR2 FQNEAQ (reference sequence). This CDR3 reads CASSPGQLQPQHF. The CDR3 DNA reads TGTGCCAGCAGTCCCGGACAGCTTCAGCCCCAGCATTTT.

V gene TRBV11-1 combines with J gene TRBJ2-1; TRBD2 is a possible D gene (5 bases). V was pared by 5 bases and J by 10 bases, with 15 bases between. Germline V lookup: CDR1 SGHAT, CDR2 FQDESV (reference sequence). This CDR3 region has 13 residues. CDR3 in amino acids: CASSLAATGEQFF. In DNA, the CDR3 is TGTGCCAGCAGCCTCGCGGCGACGGGGGAGCAGTTCTTC.

V and J are TRBV9 and TRBJ1-3; the D is unclear. The CDR3 sequence is 15 residues long. The V end was cut by 0 bases, the J end by 0 bases, with 7 bases between. Germline values: CDR1 SGDLS, CDR2 YYNGEE. The CDR3 DNA reads TGTGCCAGCAGCGTAGCCGGCAGCTCTGGAAACACCATATATTTT. This gives the protein CASSVAGSSGNTIYF.

The chain's CDR3 is CASSLAPAGAASYEQYF. Here the CDR3 DNA reads TGCGCCAGCAGCTTGGCCCCAGCGGGGGCTGCCTCCTACGAGCAGTACTTC. The chain combines TRBV5-1 with TRBJ2-7; 8 positions agree with TRBD2. This CDR3 contains 17 residues. Germline V gene lookup returns CDR1 SGHRS and CDR2 YFSETQ. V was clipped by 0 bases and J by 0 bases; unmatched bases: 8. Based on the CDR3 plus reference TRBV5-1 and TRBJ2-7, the full variable domain is KAGVTQTPRYLIKTRGQQVTLSCSPISGHRSVSWYQQTPGQGLQFLFEYFSETQRNKGNFPGRFSGRQFSNSRSEMNVSTLELGDSALYLCASSLAPAGAASYEQYFGPGTRLTVT.

Concerning this clone: Other DNA sequences of this sample code for an identical CDR3. This chain uses TRBV28 with TRBJ1-2; the D is unclear. The V gene's germline CDR1 is MDHEN and CDR2 SYDVKM. V gave up 6 bases and J gave up 1 base, with 3 bases separating them. The CDR3 sequence is 11 residues long. The CDR3 loop is CASSLNYGYTF. Here the CDR3 DNA reads TGTGCCAGCAGCCTTAACTATGGCTACACCTTC.

The chain recombines TRBV6-4 with TRBJ2-5; a weak D match, TRBD2 (6 bases). CDR1 and CDR2 (germline): MRHNA, SNTAGT. V dropped 0 bases and J dropped 5 bases, with 13 bases sitting between them. The CDR3 contains 15 residues. The CDR3 region is CASSDSPGGRETQYF. CDR3 DNA: TGTGCCAGCAGTGACTCCCCCGGAGGGCGGGAGACCCAGTACTTC.

J is TRBJ2-3 and V is TRBV7-9; 9 bases map to TRBD2. Germline CDR1 SEHNR, CDR2 FQNEAQ (reference sequence). V dropped 2 bases and J dropped 6; count of bases not matched to a gene: 15. CDR3 length equals 18 residues. The CDR3 loop reads CASSLIVGLATPGDTQYF. CDR3 nucleotides: TGTGCCAGCAGCTTAATTGTAGGACTAGCGACCCCAGGGGATACGCAGTATTTT.

V usage is TRBV9 and J usage is TRBJ1-6; the D gene is possibly TRBD1 (6 bases). This CDR3 region has 14 residues. Germline assignment: CDR1 SGDLS and CDR2 YYNGEE. The germline V and J ends were trimmed by 1 base and 10 bases, with 12 bases remaining between them. DNA of the CDR3: TGTGCCAGCAGCGTAACAGGGTTCAGATCACCCCTCCACTTT. Translation gives CASSVTGFRSPLHF.

The rearrangement joins TRBV7-3 to TRBJ2-2; D is perhaps TRBD2 (5 bases). This CDR3 comprises 15 residues. V was cut by 1 base and J by 4 bases, with 10 bases left in between. Germline lookup yields CDR1 SGHTA and CDR2 FQGTGA. CDR3 nucleotides: TGTGCCAGCAGCTTAAGTCCGGGATCCACCGGGGAGCTGTTTTTT. Its protein product is CASSLSPGSTGELFF.

The chain has TRBV6-2 or TRBV6-3 and TRBJ2-2; possibly TRBD2 for D (6 bases). The length of the CDR3 is 17 residues. Germline V gene sequence: CDR1 MNHEY, CDR2 SVGEGT. With 2 bases removed from V and 1 base from J, the gap between germline ends came to 14 bases. The CDR3 nucleotides are TGTGCCAGCAGTTACACCCCCCGCGGGGTGAACACCGGGGAGCTGTTTTTT. Residues: CASSYTPRGVNTGELFF.

This clone came up once. The chain links TRBV27 to TRBJ2-1; the match to TRBD2 covers 8 bases. The V and J ends lost 3 bases and 7 bases, in that order; junction bases with no gene match: 8. CDR1 and CDR2 from the germline V gene are MNHEY and SMNVEV (reference sequence). This CDR3 contains 15 residues. The CDR3 DNA reads as TGTGCCAGCAGTTTCGACGGGAGGGGGAAGAATGAGCAGTTCTTC. It is translated as CASSFDGRGKNEQFF.

The chain links TRBV20-1 to TRBJ1-1; 7 bases match TRBD1. CDR1 and CDR2 from the germline V gene are DFQATT and SNEGSKA (reference sequence). The CDR3 loop spans 15 amino acids. Unmatched junction bases numbered 11, after V lost 3 bases and J lost 4 bases. CDR3 nucleotide sequence: TGCAGTGCTAGTAACAACAGGGGATGGGGCACTGAAGCTTTCTTT. Amino acid sequence: CSASNNRGWGTEAFF.

The rearrangement uses TRBV5-3 and TRBJ1-5; unclear D gene. TRBV5-3 is labeled an ORF, and its function is uncertain. V lost 4 bases and J lost 3, with 11 bases in between. The CDR3 loop spans 14 amino acids. The CDR3 reads CARSRNKDNQPQHF. In nucleotides, the CDR3 is TGTGCCAGAAGCCGGAACAAGGACAATCAGCCCCAGCATTTT.

The chain has TRBV5-1 and TRBJ2-2, with 7 nucleotides matching TRBD2. The germline CDR1 and CDR2 sequences are SGHRS and YFSETQ. This CDR3 has 17 residues. Trimming removed 0 bases from V and 0 bases from J; junction bases left unmatched: 5. DNA of the CDR3: TGCGCCAGCAGCTTGGGCCGGGAGGCCCCGAACACCGGGGAGCTGTTTTTT. It encodes CASSLGREAPNTGELFF.

Only one count was recorded for this clone. CDR3 in DNA: TGTGCCAGCAGTCAGGGGACAGCTGGGGCCAACGTCCTGACTTTC. The encoded protein is CASSQGTAGANVLTF. The V gene is TRBV6-1, the J gene TRBJ2-6; the match to TRBD1 covers 7 bases. CDR1 and CDR2 from the germline V gene are MNHNS and SASEGT. V trimming: 5 bases; J trimming: 2 bases; junction bases outside the gene matches: 3. The CDR3 length is 15 residues.

This clone has only one observation. The chain links TRBV5-6 to TRBJ2-1; the D is unclear. Germline values: CDR1 SGHDT, CDR2 YYEEEE. The V and J ends lost 1 base and 2 bases respectively, with 13 bases between them. The CDR3 length is 16 residues. CDR3 nucleotide sequence: TGTGCCAGCAGCTTGAGTAGCCATCACGCCTACAATGAGCAGTTCTTC. It yields the protein CASSLSSHHAYNEQFF.

The chain couples TRBV11-2 to TRBJ2-7; 9 nucleotides line up with TRBD2. The length of the CDR3 is 15 residues. Germline CDR1 and CDR2: SGHAT and FQNNGV. V shed 6 bases and J 4 bases; nucleotides not matched to a gene: 10. CDR3 in amino acids: CASSSSGNRAYEQYF. The CDR3 bases are TGTGCCAGCAGTTCTAGCGGGAATAGAGCTTACGAGCAGTACTTC.

The chain couples TRBV29-1 to TRBJ2-7; tentative D call: TRBD1 (6 bases). CDR1 and CDR2 from the germline V gene are SQVTM and ANQGSEA. The CDR3 has 13 residues. V lost 3 bases to trimming and J lost 3 bases, with 12 bases between them. In nucleotides, the CDR3 is TGCAGCGTTGAGGATCCAGGGGTCTACGAGCAGTACTTC. It codes for CSVEDPGVYEQYF.